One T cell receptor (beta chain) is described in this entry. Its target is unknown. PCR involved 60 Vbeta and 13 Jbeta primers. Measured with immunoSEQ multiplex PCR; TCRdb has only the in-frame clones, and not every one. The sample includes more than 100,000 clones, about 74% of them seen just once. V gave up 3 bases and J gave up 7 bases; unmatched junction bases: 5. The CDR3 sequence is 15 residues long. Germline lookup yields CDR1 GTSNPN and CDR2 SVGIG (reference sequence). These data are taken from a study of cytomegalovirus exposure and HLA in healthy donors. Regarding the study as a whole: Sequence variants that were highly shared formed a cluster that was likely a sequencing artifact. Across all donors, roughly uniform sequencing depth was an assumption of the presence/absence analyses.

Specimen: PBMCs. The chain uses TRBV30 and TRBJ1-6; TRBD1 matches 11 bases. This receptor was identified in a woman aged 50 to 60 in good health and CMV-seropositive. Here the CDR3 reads CAWRTGTGGNSPLHF. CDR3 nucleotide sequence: TGTGCCTGGAGGACGGGGACAGGGGGGAATTCACCCCTCCACTTT.